The 30 T cell receptor beta chains presented below share a single source sample, sequenced in a study of radiotherapy plus CTLA-4 blockade in lung cancer. Profiled with immunoSEQ multiplex PCR; TCRdb holds only in-frame clones, not every one. The data show some 80,000 clones, under 90% seen once. The sequences come from peripheral blood, collected from a patient treated with radiotherapy plus ipilimumab. Receptors originate from a human donor with non-small cell lung cancer who had stable disease on radiotherapy plus ipilimumab.

This clone has a handful of counts. This same CDR3 is encoded by further DNA sequences in the sample. The chain uses TRBV5-4 and TRBJ1-5; D possibly corresponds to TRBD1 (6 bases). The CDR3 is made up of 17 amino acids. Trimming took 0 bases from V and 5 from J, leaving 18 bases between them. CDR1 is SGHNT, CDR2 YYREEE, per germline (reference sequence). DNA for the CDR3: TGTGCCAGCAGCTTGGGGGGGGCGGGCGCAAAAGATCAGCCCCAGCATTTT. Translating it yields CASSLGGAGAKDQPQHF.

This chain uses TRBV11-2 with TRBJ2-2, with D maybe TRBD1 (5 bases). V was shortened by 2 bases and J by 0 bases, with 13 bases between the two germline ends. The V gene's germline CDR1 is SGHAT and CDR2 FQNNGV. The CDR3 length is 17 residues. The CDR3 loop reads CASSLPQDRANTGELFF. In DNA form, the CDR3 reads TGTGCCAGCAGCTTACCACAGGACCGGGCGAACACCGGGGAGCTGTTTTTT.

V and J are TRBV6-6 and TRBJ1-2; TRBD1 aligns across 7 bases. Per the germline V gene, CDR1 is MNHNY and CDR2 is SVGAGI (reference sequence). The CDR3 spans 14 residues. Unmatched junction bases numbered 5, after V lost 4 bases and J lost 3 bases. The CDR3 sequence is CASSSGGFDYGYTF. CDR3 in DNA: TGTGCCAGCAGTTCAGGGGGTTTCGACTATGGCTACACCTTC.

The chain joins TRBV5-6 to TRBJ2-7; TRBD2 is a possible D gene (6 bases). This CDR3 is built from 15 residues. Trimming left V 2 bases short and J 3 bases short, with 15 bases between. Germline V gives CDR1 SGHDT, CDR2 YYEEEE. The DNA for the CDR3 is TGTGCCAGCAGCTTTCGTGCAGTCGGGGGCTACGAGCAGTACTTC. The encoded protein is CASSFRAVGGYEQYF.

This clone was picked up a small number of times. CDR3 loop: CASSRRLGERTGELFF. CDR3 nucleotide sequence: TGCGCCAGCAGCCGGAGGTTGGGGGAGCGGACCGGGGAGCTGTTTTTT. The genes are TRBV5-1 and TRBJ2-2; the D gene could be TRBD1 or TRBD2 (5 bases each). CDR3 length: 16 residues. CDR1 is SGHRS and CDR2 is YFSETQ in the germline V gene. Trimming took 4 bases from V and 5 from J, leaving 18 bases between them.

The CDR3 here is CASSQVGTGNTEAFF. The CDR3 DNA follows: TGTGCCAGCAGCCAAGTTGGGACAGGGAACACTGAAGCTTTCTTT. The V call is TRBV4-2, the J call TRBJ1-1; 8 bases align to TRBD1. CDR1 is LGHNA and CDR2 is YNFKEQ in the germline V gene. The CDR3 runs 15 residues. Losses at the gene ends were 1 base for V and 1 base for J; bases not matched to a gene: 2.

Comments on this clone: One junction end does not reproduce the germline sequence, and a read error may be involved. The chain has TRBV7-7 and TRBJ2-7, with 12 positions matching TRBD2. The CDR3 runs to 15 residues. In germline, CDR1 is SSHAT, CDR2 FNYEAQ (reference sequence). The CDR3 protein is CASSQGLAGTIEQYF. CDR3 nucleotide sequence: TGTGCTAGCAGCCAAGGACTAGCGGGAACTATCGAGCAGTACTTC.

This sequence joins TRBV11-3 and TRBJ2-5, with TRBD1 matching over 7 bases. After removal of 6 bases from V and 3 bases from J, the junction contained 4 bases not matched to a gene. The length of the CDR3 is 13 residues. CDR1 and CDR2 from the germline V gene are SGHNT and YENEEA. CDR3 coding DNA: TGTGCCAGCAGGGGACAGTTCGAAGAGACCCAGTACTTC. It yields the protein CASRGQFEETQYF. The full variable domain, completed using reference TRBV11-3 and TRBJ2-5, is EAGVVQSPRYKIIEKKQPVAFWCNPISGHNTLYWYLQNLGQGPELLIRYENEEAVDDSQLPKDRFSAERLKGVDSTLKIQPAELGDSAVYLCASRGQFEETQYFGPGTRLLVL.

This sequence joins TRBV29-1 and TRBJ2-7; D gene uncertain. V lost 4 bases, J lost 0 bases, and 13 bases lay in between. The CDR3 has 14 residues. The germline CDR1 and CDR2 sequences are SQVTM and ANQGSEA. CDR3 in amino acids: CSVGVGGSSYEQYF. Here the CDR3 DNA reads TGCAGCGTTGGGGTCGGCGGCAGCTCCTACGAGCAGTACTTC.

The rearrangement joins TRBV19 to TRBJ2-2; a weak D match, TRBD1 (6 bases). Between the trimmed V and J ends, which lost 7 bases and 6 bases, there was a span of 12 bases. CDR3 length: 13 amino acids. Germline values: CDR1 LNHDA, CDR2 SQIVND (reference sequence). As DNA, the CDR3 is TGTGCCAGTATTACTGGGGGCCCCGGGGAGCTGTTTTTT. It yields the protein CASITGGPGELFF.

The rearrangement joins TRBV27 to TRBJ2-3, with D unresolved. Between the trimmed V and J ends, which lost 2 bases and 0 bases, there was a span of 6 bases. Per the germline V gene, CDR1 is MNHEY and CDR2 is SMNVEV (reference sequence). The CDR3 sequence is 14 residues long. The CDR3 is CASSLRLSTDTQYF. CDR3 sequence (DNA): TGTGCCAGCAGTTTACGCCTCAGCACAGATACGCAGTATTTT.

With respect to this clone: This CDR3 is also generated by other DNA sequences in the sample. This chain uses TRBV2 with TRBJ2-5; D could derive from TRBD1 or TRBD2 (6 bases each). CDR3 length equals 14 residues. V lost 7 bases and J 0 bases, leaving 12 bases between the germline ends. Per germline, CDR1 SNHLY and CDR2 FYNNEI. This chain's CDR3 is CASNGGTYQETQYF. CDR3 DNA: TGTGCCAGCAACGGAGGGACATACCAAGAGACCCAGTACTTC.

The V call is TRBV13, the J call TRBJ2-5; TRBD2 aligns across 9 bases. Germline CDR1 is PRHDT and CDR2 is FYEKMQ (reference sequence). The trim removed 5 bases at V and 5 bases at J, leaving 6 bases unmatched. This CDR3 spans 14 amino acids. CDR3 protein: CASSIAGVGETQYF. As DNA, the CDR3 is TGTGCCAGCAGCATAGCGGGGGTTGGGGAGACCCAGTACTTC.

This chain links TRBV27 with TRBJ2-1; D is undetermined. In germline, CDR1 is MNHEY, CDR2 SMNVEV (reference sequence). V was cut by 2 bases and J by 2 bases, with 10 bases left in between. The CDR3 extends over 15 amino acids. DNA for the CDR3: TGTGCCAGCAGTTTAGTGGGGTCCGCCTACAATGAGCAGTTCTTC. Translating gives CASSLVGSAYNEQFF.

The rearrangement links TRBV7-3 to TRBJ2-1; possible D gene TRBD2, 5 bases. This CDR3 contains 16 residues. With 5 bases removed from V and 0 bases from J, the gap between germline ends came to 14 bases. Germline V gives CDR1 SGHTA, CDR2 FQGTGA. The CDR3 DNA sequence: TGTGCCAGCAGCCCCGGACTGGTTCGCTCCTACAATGAGCAGTTCTTC. Translating it yields CASSPGLVRSYNEQFF.

This chain joins TRBV6-5 and TRBJ1-6; D unclear. This CDR3 region has 16 residues. The V gene lost 0 bases and the J gene lost 7 bases, with 13 bases spanning the gap. CDR1 is MNHEY and CDR2 is SVGAGI in the germline V gene. The CDR3 sequence: CASSYSATRRNSPLHF. Written as DNA, the CDR3 is TGTGCCAGCAGTTACTCGGCTACAAGGAGAAATTCACCCCTCCACTTT.

V is TRBV9 and J is TRBJ2-5; D is possibly TRBD2 (7 bases). CDR1 and CDR2 from the germline V gene are SGDLS and YYNGEE. The CDR3 has 14 residues. Trimming took off 3 bases at V and 6 bases at J, with 15 bases between the two ends. For the CDR3, the DNA is TGTGCCAGCAGCGGAGGGGGGGATTTTAAGACCCAGTACTTC. Translated, it gives CASSGGGDFKTQYF.

The chain links TRBV5-4 to TRBJ2-6; a weak D match, TRBD1 (5 bases). Germline V gives CDR1 SGHNT, CDR2 YYREEE (reference sequence). V lost 4 bases to trimming and J lost 9 bases, with 11 bases between them. This CDR3 has 13 residues. The CDR3 sequence: CASSPRGLNVLTF. CDR3 nucleotides: TGTGCCAGCAGCCCAAGGGGTCTCAACGTCCTGACTTTC. The full variable domain, with the rest looked up from reference TRBV5-4 and TRBJ2-6, is ETGVTQSPTHLIKTRGQQVTLRCSSQSGHNTVSWYQQALGQGPQFIFQYYREEENGRGNFPPRFSGLQFPNYSSELNVNALELDDSALYLCASSPRGLNVLTFGAGSRLTVL.

This clone turned up a few times. The gene calls are TRBV6-1 and TRBJ1-1; D is unresolved. CDR1 and CDR2 from the germline V gene are MNHNS and SASEGT. The CDR3 sequence is 15 residues long. V dropped 5 bases and J dropped 0 bases, with 13 bases sitting between them. Here the CDR3 DNA reads TGTGCCAGCAGTAAGGGATTTAGTATGAACACTGAAGCTTTCTTT. It translates to CASSKGFSMNTEAFF.

This rearrangement joins TRBV19 to TRBJ1-5; D is uncertain. Per germline, CDR1 LNHDA and CDR2 SQIVND (reference sequence). Trimming removed 7 bases at V and 4 bases at J, with 17 bases between. This CDR3 comprises 15 residues. CDR3 DNA: TGTGCCAGTAAGAAGACAAGGTCCAGGAATCAGCCCCAGCATTTT. Its translation: CASKKTRSRNQPQHF.

CDR3 amino acids: CASSQDGGRGGFGTEAFF. The CDR3, as DNA: TGCGCCAGCAGCCAAGATGGCGGCAGGGGGGGGTTTGGCACTGAAGCTTTCTTT. V is TRBV4-1 and J is TRBJ1-1; TRBD1 agrees at 7 bases. Trimming took 0 bases from V and 4 from J; bases not matched to a gene: 14. Germline assignment: CDR1 MGHRA and CDR2 YSYEKL. The CDR3 is made up of 18 amino acids.

The chain combines TRBV28 with TRBJ1-3; D is uncertain. V was shortened by 7 bases and J by 0 bases, with 19 bases between the two germline ends. This CDR3 contains 17 residues. Germline lookup yields CDR1 MDHEN and CDR2 SYDVKM. The CDR3 DNA sequence: TGTGCCAGCACCCCCCCGCGGCGGGTGAGCTCTGGAAACACCATATATTTT. Protein sequence: CASTPPRRVSSGNTIYF. Based on the CDR3 plus reference TRBV28 and TRBJ1-3, the full variable domain is DVKVTQSSRYLVKRTGEKVFLECVQDMDHENMFWYRQDPGLGLRLIYFSYDVKMKEKGDIPEGYSVSREKKERFSLILESASTNQTSMYLCASTPPRRVSSGNTIYFGEGSWLTVV.

This chain links TRBV18 with TRBJ2-5, with TRBD2 matching over 7 bases. The length of the CDR3 is 14 residues. Germline values: CDR1 KGHSH, CDR2 LQKENI. Trimming at V came to 5 bases and at J to 5 bases, leaving 8 bases not matched to a gene. CDR3 loop: CASSFGRQGETQYF. CDR3 DNA: TGTGCCAGCTCATTCGGGAGGCAGGGTGAGACCCAGTACTTC.

This rearrangement joins TRBV7-3 to TRBJ2-4; 7 nucleotides line up with TRBD2. V was clipped by 5 bases and J by 4 bases; unmatched bases: 8. The CDR3 spans 15 residues. Looked up from germline, CDR1 is SGHTA and CDR2 is FQGTGA. CDR3 sequence reads: CASSPASGGKNIQYF. Written as DNA, the CDR3 is TGTGCCAGCAGCCCGGCCTCGGGAGGAAAAAACATTCAGTACTTC.

The chain uses TRBV28 and TRBJ2-7; D is uncertain. This CDR3 is built from 11 residues. CDR1 and CDR2 from the germline V gene are MDHEN and SYDVKM. Trimming shortened V by 6 bases and J by 2 bases, and 5 bases separated the two germline ends. The DNA of the CDR3 is TGTGCCAGCAGCCTCCCCTACGAGCAGTACTTC. This translates into CASSLPYEQYF.

The chain recombines TRBV1 with TRBJ2-7; the table assigns TRBD2, which was not confirmed against the DNA. TRBV1 is an annotated pseudogene. CDR3 length: 16 residues. The CDR3 loop reads CTSSQRRGVASYEQYF. As DNA, the CDR3 is TGCACCAGCAGCCAAAGGCGGGGGGTAGCCTCCTACGAGCAGTACTTC.

V usage is TRBV2 and J usage is TRBJ1-2; 8 bases agree with TRBD1. CDR1 is SNHLY, CDR2 FYNNEI, per germline. With V trimmed by 4 bases and J by 3 bases, 7 bases remained unmatched. This CDR3 spans 15 amino acids. The CDR3 spells CASSGGDRGYYGYTF. The CDR3 DNA follows: TGTGCCAGCAGTGGGGGAGACAGGGGATACTATGGCTACACCTTC. Based on the CDR3 plus reference TRBV2 and TRBJ1-2, the full variable domain is EPEVTQTPSHQVTQMGQEVILRCVPISNHLYFYWYRQILGQKVEFLVSFYNNEISEKSEIFDDQFSVERPDGSNFTLKIRSTKLEDSAMYFCASSGGDRGYYGYTFGSGTRLTVV.

The rearrangement uses TRBV28 and TRBJ2-5; tentatively, D is TRBD2 (6 bases). There are 16 residues in the CDR3. Trimming removed 6 bases from V and 4 bases from J, with 21 bases in between. CDR1 is MDHEN, CDR2 SYDVKM, per germline. Here the CDR3 reads CASSPPSPSVRETQYF. The CDR3 nucleotides read TGTGCCAGCAGCCCCCCGTCGCCTAGCGTTCGAGAGACCCAGTACTTC.

The chain joins TRBV6-6 to TRBJ2-5, with 13 positions matching TRBD2. The CDR3 sequence is 16 residues long. With V trimmed by 4 bases and J by 1 base, 3 bases remained unmatched. CDR1 and CDR2 from the germline V gene are MNHNY and SVGAGI (reference sequence). CDR3 sequence reads: CASSSTSGGPQETQYF. CDR3 bases: TGTGCCAGCAGTTCGACTAGCGGGGGGCCCCAAGAGACCCAGTACTTC.

The gene calls are TRBV6-5 and TRBJ2-7; 8 bases align to TRBD2. Germline CDR1 MNHEY, CDR2 SVGAGI. Trimming at V came to 7 bases and at J to 2 bases, leaving 7 bases not matched to a gene. The CDR3 consists of 14 residues. The CDR3 nucleotides read TGTGCCAGCAAAGTTACGGGGGGGCCCTACGAGCAGTACTTC. This translates into CASKVTGGPYEQYF.